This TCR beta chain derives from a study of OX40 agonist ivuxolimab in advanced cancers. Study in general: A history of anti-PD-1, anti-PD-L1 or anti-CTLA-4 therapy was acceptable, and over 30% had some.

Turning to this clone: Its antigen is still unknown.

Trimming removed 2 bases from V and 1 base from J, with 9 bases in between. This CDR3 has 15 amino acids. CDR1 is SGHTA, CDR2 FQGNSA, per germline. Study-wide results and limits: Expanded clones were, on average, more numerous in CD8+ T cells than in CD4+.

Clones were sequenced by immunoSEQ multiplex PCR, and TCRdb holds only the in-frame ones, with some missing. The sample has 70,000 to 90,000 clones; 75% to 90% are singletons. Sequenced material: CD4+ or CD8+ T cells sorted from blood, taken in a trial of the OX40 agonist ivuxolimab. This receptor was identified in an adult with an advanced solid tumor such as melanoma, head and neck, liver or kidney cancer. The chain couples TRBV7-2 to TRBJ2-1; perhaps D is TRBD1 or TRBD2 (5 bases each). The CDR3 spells CASSLRGESYNEQFF. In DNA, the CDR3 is TGTGCCAGCAGCTTAAGAGGGGAATCCTACAATGAGCAGTTCTTC.